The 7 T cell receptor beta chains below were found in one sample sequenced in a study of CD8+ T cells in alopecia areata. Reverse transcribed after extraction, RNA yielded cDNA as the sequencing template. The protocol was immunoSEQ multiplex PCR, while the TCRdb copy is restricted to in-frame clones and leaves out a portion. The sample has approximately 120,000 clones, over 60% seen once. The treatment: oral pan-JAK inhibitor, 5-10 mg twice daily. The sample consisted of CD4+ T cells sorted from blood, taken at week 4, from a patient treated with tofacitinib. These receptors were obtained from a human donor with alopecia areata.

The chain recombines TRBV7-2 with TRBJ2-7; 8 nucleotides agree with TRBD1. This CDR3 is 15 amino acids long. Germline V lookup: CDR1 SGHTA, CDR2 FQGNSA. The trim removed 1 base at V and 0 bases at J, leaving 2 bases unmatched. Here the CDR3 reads CASSLGQGSSYEQYF. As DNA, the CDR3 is TGTGCCAGCAGCTTAGGACAGGGGTCCTCCTACGAGCAGTACTTC.

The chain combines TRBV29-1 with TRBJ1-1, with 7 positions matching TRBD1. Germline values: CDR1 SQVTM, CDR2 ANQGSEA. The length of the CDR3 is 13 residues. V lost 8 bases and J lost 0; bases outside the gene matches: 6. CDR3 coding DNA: TGCAGCTCGTCGACAGGGTTGAACACTGAAGCTTTCTTT. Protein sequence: CSSSTGLNTEAFF.

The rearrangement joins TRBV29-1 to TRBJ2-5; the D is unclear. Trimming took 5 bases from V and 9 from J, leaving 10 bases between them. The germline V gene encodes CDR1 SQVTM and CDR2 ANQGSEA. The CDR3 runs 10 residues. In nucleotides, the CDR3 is TGCAGCGTTCAAACATGGGCCCAGTACTTC. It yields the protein CSVQTWAQYF. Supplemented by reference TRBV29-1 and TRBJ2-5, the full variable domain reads SAVISQKPSRDICQRGTSLTIQCQVDSQVTMMFWYRQQPGQSLTLIATANQGSEATYESGFVIDKFPISRPNLTFSTLTVSNMSPEDSSIYLCSVQTWAQYFGPGTRLLVL.

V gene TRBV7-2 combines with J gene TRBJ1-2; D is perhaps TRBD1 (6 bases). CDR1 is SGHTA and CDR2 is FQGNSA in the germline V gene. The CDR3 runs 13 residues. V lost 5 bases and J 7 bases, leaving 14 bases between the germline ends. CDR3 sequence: CASSAAGAGGYTF. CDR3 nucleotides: TGTGCCAGCAGCGCCGCGGGGGCTGGTGGCTACACCTTC.

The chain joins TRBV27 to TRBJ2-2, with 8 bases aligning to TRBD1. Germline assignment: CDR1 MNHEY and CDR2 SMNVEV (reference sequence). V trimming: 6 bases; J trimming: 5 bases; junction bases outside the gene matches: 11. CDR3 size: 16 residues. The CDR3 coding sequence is TGTGCCAGCAGGTGGTATGCGCAGGGGGCAACCGGGGAGCTGTTTTTT. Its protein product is CASRWYAQGATGELFF.

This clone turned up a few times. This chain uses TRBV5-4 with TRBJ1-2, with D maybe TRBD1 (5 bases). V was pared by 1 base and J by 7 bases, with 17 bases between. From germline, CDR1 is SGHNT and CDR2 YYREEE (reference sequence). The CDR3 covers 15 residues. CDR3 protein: CASSLTAGSGRGYTF. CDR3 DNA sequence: TGTGCCAGCAGCTTGACGGCAGGGTCCGGGCGTGGCTACACCTTC.

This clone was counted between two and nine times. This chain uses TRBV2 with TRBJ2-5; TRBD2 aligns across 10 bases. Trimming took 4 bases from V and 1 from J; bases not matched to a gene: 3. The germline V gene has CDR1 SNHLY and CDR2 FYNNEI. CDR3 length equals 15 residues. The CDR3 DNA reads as TGTGCCAGCAGTGTGCAGCGGGGGGGCCAAGAGACCCAGTACTTC. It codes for CASSVQRGGQETQYF.